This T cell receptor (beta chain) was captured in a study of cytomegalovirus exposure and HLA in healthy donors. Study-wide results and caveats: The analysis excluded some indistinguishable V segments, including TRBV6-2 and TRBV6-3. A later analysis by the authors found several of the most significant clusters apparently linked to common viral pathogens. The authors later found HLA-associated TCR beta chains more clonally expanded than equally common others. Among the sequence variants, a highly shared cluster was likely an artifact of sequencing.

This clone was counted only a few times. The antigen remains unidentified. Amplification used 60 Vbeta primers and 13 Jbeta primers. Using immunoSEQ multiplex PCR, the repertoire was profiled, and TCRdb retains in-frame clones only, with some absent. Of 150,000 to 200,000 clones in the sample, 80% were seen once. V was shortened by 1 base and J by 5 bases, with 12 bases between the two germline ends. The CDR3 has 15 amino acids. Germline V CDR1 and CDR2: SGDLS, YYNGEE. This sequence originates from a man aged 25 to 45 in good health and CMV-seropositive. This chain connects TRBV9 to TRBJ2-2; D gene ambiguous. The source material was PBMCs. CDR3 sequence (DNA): TGTGCCAGCAGCGTACATCTACTTTCAACCGGGGAGCTGTTTTTT. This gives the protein CASSVHLLSTGELFF. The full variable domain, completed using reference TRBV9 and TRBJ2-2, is DSGVTQTPKHLITATGQRVTLRCSPRSGDLSVYWYQQSLDQGLQFLIQYYNGEERAKGNILERFSAQQFPDLHSELNLSSLELGDSALYFCASSVHLLSTGELFFGEGSRLTVL.